The 11 T cell receptor beta chains presented below share a single source sample, sequenced in a study of blood T cell repertoires in COVID-19. The assay was immunoSEQ multiplex PCR, and TCRdb's table has in-frame clones only and misses some. The table includes just over 350,000 clones, approximately 86% detected once. Sequenced sample: peripheral blood. The receptors shown here come from an older woman with COVID-19, enrolled during active disease.

The V and J genes are TRBV5-1 and TRBJ2-3; a possible D gene is TRBD2 (6 bases). With 0 bases removed from V and 4 bases from J, the gap between germline ends came to 15 bases. The germline gives CDR1 SGHRS, CDR2 YFSETQ. This CDR3 contains 16 residues. The CDR3 spells CASSLEGRGGSDTQYF. The DNA of the CDR3 is TGCGCCAGCAGCTTGGAGGGGCGGGGTGGTTCAGATACGCAGTATTTT.

This clone has a handful of counts. The chain uses TRBV7-3 and TRBJ1-5, with a possible D match to TRBD1 (6 bases). Germline CDR1 is SGHTA and CDR2 is FQGTGA. The CDR3 sequence is 13 residues long. V was clipped by 5 bases and J by 9 bases, with 14 bases between them. CDR3 sequence (DNA): TGTGCCAGCAGCCCAGACAGGTTCGGGCCCCAGCATTTT. Translating gives CASSPDRFGPQHF. The full variable domain, completed using reference TRBV7-3 and TRBJ1-5, is GAGVSQTPSNKVTEKGKYVELRCDPISGHTALYWYRQSLGQGPEFLIYFQGTGAADDSGLPNDRFFAVRPEGSVSTLKIQRTERGDSAVYLCASSPDRFGPQHFGDGTRLSIL.

The chain has TRBV6-2 or TRBV6-3 and TRBJ1-1, with D tentatively TRBD1 (6 bases). CDR1 and CDR2 from the germline V gene are MNHEY and SVGEGT. The CDR3 sequence is 15 residues long. The V and J ends lost 3 bases and 1 base respectively, with 12 bases between them. For the CDR3, the DNA is TGTGCCAGCAGTTATGACAGGCCTGGGAACACTGAAGCTTTCTTT. Translated: CASSYDRPGNTEAFF.

This sequence joins TRBV4-1 and TRBJ1-1, with D unresolved. This CDR3 is built from 14 residues. CDR1 is MGHRA, CDR2 YSYEKL, per germline. The V and J ends lost 5 bases and 4 bases respectively, with 14 bases between them. In DNA, the CDR3 is TGCGCCAGCAGCTCCCGCCTTAGAACCACTGAAGCTTTCTTT. This translates into CASSSRLRTTEAFF.

The genes are TRBV5-1 and TRBJ2-7, with 10 bases fitting TRBD1. Germline-derived CDR1 and CDR2 are SGHRS and YFSETQ. The J segment lost 6 bases and the V segment lost 0 bases, leaving 6 bases of the junction unmatched. This CDR3 spans 15 amino acids. CDR3 loop: CASSLAGTGDREQYF. The CDR3 DNA sequence: TGCGCCAGCAGCTTGGCAGGGACAGGGGATCGCGAGCAGTACTTC. The full variable domain, completed using reference TRBV5-1 and TRBJ2-7, is KAGVTQTPRYLIKTRGQQVTLSCSPISGHRSVSWYQQTPGQGLQFLFEYFSETQRNKGNFPGRFSGRQFSNSRSEMNVSTLELGDSALYLCASSLAGTGDREQYFGPGTRLTVT.

A single count supports this clone. The chain joins TRBV7-6 to TRBJ2-2; maybe TRBD1 (6 bases). The germline V gene has CDR1 SGHVS and CDR2 FNYEAQ. The length of the CDR3 is 15 residues. Trimming removed 6 bases at V and 5 bases at J, with 16 bases between. The CDR3 reads CASSSSTQGTGELFF. The CDR3 DNA reads TGTGCCAGCAGTTCCTCAACCCAGGGGACCGGGGAGCTGTTTTTT.

This sequence joins TRBV19 and TRBJ2-7; 9 bases line up with TRBD2. Unmatched junction bases numbered 5, after V lost 5 bases and J lost 6 bases. CDR3 length: 13 residues. Per germline, CDR1 LNHDA and CDR2 SQIVND (reference sequence). The CDR3: CASSAGGRGEQYF. CDR3 bases: TGTGCCAGTAGTGCGGGGGGGCGAGGCGAGCAGTACTTC. Using reference TRBV19 and TRBJ2-7 for the parts outside the CDR3, the full variable domain is DGGITQSPKYLFRKEGQNVTLSCEQNLNHDAMYWYRQDPGQGLRLIYYSQIVNDFQKGDIAEGYSVSREKKESFPLTVTSAQKNPTAFYLCASSAGGRGEQYFGPGTRLTVT.

The V and J genes are TRBV11-2 and TRBJ1-1, with D hard to call. Germline CDR1 is SGHAT and CDR2 is FQNNGV. Trimming left V 1 base short and J 4 bases short, with 7 bases between. The CDR3 sequence is 13 residues long. The CDR3 reads CASSLGESTEAFF. The CDR3 coding sequence is TGTGCCAGCAGCTTAGGGGAGAGCACTGAAGCTTTCTTT. The complete variable domain, with remaining parts taken from reference TRBV11-2 and TRBJ1-1, reads EAGVAQSPRYKIIEKRQSVAFWCNPISGHATLYWYQQILGQGPKLLIQFQNNGVVDDSQLPKDRFSAERLKGVDSTLKIQPAKLEDSAVYLCASSLGESTEAFFGQGTRLTVV.

This chain joins TRBV19 and TRBJ1-1; possible D gene TRBD1, 6 bases. The CDR3 contains 16 residues. The V gene's germline CDR1 is LNHDA and CDR2 SQIVND (reference sequence). V was clipped by 7 bases and J by 5 bases, with 23 bases between them. The CDR3 protein is CASTNPPRGVGTEAFF. The DNA of the CDR3 is TGTGCCAGTACCAACCCCCCCAGGGGAGTGGGGACTGAAGCTTTCTTT. The whole variable domain, remainder taken from reference TRBV19 and TRBJ1-1, is DGGITQSPKYLFRKEGQNVTLSCEQNLNHDAMYWYRQDPGQGLRLIYYSQIVNDFQKGDIAEGYSVSREKKESFPLTVTSAQKNPTAFYLCASTNPPRGVGTEAFFGQGTRLTVV.

This clone was seen more than once but under ten times. The chain employs TRBV5-1 and TRBJ2-2, with 9 nucleotides matching TRBD1. Germline CDR1 and CDR2: SGHRS and YFSETQ. The CDR3 has 16 amino acids. The J segment lost 7 bases and the V segment lost 2 bases, leaving 9 bases of the junction unmatched. CDR3 loop: CASSLNTGTGIGELFF. CDR3 nucleotides: TGCGCCAGCAGCTTAAATACCGGGACAGGGATCGGGGAGCTGTTTTTT.

The rearrangement joins TRBV9 to TRBJ2-3; perhaps TRBD1 as D (6 bases). Germline V lookup: CDR1 SGDLS, CDR2 YYNGEE. This CDR3 is 14 amino acids long. Trimming pared 10 bases from V and 0 bases from J, leaving 15 bases between. The CDR3 here is CAAQGPLSTDTQYF. The CDR3 nucleotides read TGTGCCGCTCAGGGGCCCCTTAGCACAGATACGCAGTATTTT.